The source of this T cell receptor (beta chain) is a study of blood T cells in healthy people across ages. About this clonotype itself: What it binds is unknown.

Combining a sample-barcoded 5' primer with a J-beta primer mix, a second PCR ran for 7 to 11 cycles. In TCRdb, the 5' RACE reads were re-called with MiXCR into one record per CDR3 protein. The sample includes 800,000 or so distinct CDR3 sequences, 46% of them seen just once. V gave up 7 bases and J gave up 6 bases, with 17 bases separating them. The length of the CDR3 is 14 residues. Germline V gives CDR1 SNHLY, CDR2 FYNNEI. Study-level findings and limits: Per million T cells, TCR beta diversity dropped about linearly as age rose.

The material sequenced was blood. This chain uses TRBV2 with TRBJ2-3, with a weak D call TRBD1 (6 bases). The sequence was collected from an elderly man in good health. CDR3 loop: CASTRRAQGDTQYF. The CDR3 coding sequence is TGTGCCAGCACCCGTAGGGCCCAGGGGGATACGCAGTATTTT.